Detailed here is one TCR beta chain. Its matching antigen is unknown. The read terminates 3 residues ahead of where the CDR3 ends, so the germline J gene completes it. Reduced serum IgG, IgA and/or IgM plus specific antibody deficiency defined CVID. This sample was taken from a study of T cell clonality in common variable immunodeficiency. Regarding the study as a whole: Compared with controls, CVID subjects had fewer shared TCRbeta clones. CVID subjects had higher TCRbeta clonality than healthy controls, most marked in about a third. Patient heterogeneity in the CVID cohort limited correlations between repertoire features and clinical complications. In common variable immunodeficiency, TCR beta chains reportedly carried fewer deletions and N-nucleotide insertions.

Germline V gene sequence: CDR1 LNHDA, CDR2 SQIVND (reference sequence). This CDR3 has 13 amino acids. Trimming took 3 bases from V and 6 from J, leaving 10 bases between them. Profiling relied on immunoSEQ multiplex PCR, and the TCRdb table lists in-frame clones only, not all of them. The sample shows 15,000 to 25,000 clones, none of them appearing just once. Sequences were obtained from peripheral blood mononuclear cells. This TCR came from a human donor with common variable immunodeficiency. The J gene is TRBJ2-3, the V gene TRBV19, with a tentative D call TRBD2 (7 bases). CDR3 bases read: TGTGCCAGTAGTATGGGGGGGGCCGATACG. This encodes CASSMGGADT. Given in full, the CDR3 is CASSMGGADTQYF.